Listed below are T cell receptor beta chains from one sample, sequenced in a study of blood T cells in healthy people across ages. One entry per CDR3 protein results from TCRdb running MiXCR on the 5' RACE reads. The sample holds around 670,000 distinct CDR3 sequences, less than 35% seen once. Sequencing used blood. These receptors all come from a woman of 80 years or more in good health. The conserved cysteine and the conserved F or W are not part of the CDR3 here.

v_call	cdr3_aa
TRBV11-2	ASSWGLIREQY
TRBV7-9	ASSLRLDDTEAF
TRBV20-1	SARDNRRRGGSYEQY
TRBV4-3	ASSQGAGGEYNEQF
TRBV15	ATSLLGGGANEQF
TRBV12-5	ASGLVLGSGANVLT
TRBV5-6	ASSYRSGNRGNYGYT
TRBV28	ATYGAWNSPLH
TRBV3-1	ASSQVIAGGQQETQY
TRBV25-1	ASSESQEETQY
TRBV9	ASSVSPGGDGYT
TRBV20-1	SARVDRPTDTQY
TRBV14	ASSLGLGSWTEAF
TRBV7-3	ASTPGTSGSNEQY
TRBV29-1	SVEDGFGTSFHEQF
TRBV12-3/TRBV12-4	ASSRGGGMETQY
TRBV10-3	AISGDRSSSGEKLF